One and the same sample provided the 23 T cell receptor beta chains below, sequenced in a study of blood T cell repertoires in COVID-19 (dated by TCRdb to 2019 to 2021). Libraries came from the immunoSEQ multiplex PCR assay. TCRdb provides this immuneACCESS table in a form limited to in-frame rearrangements. Some clones are lacking; in checked studies, under half of them reflect an unresolved V gene, and why the rest are absent is not known. The sample data list approximately 83,000 clones, and approximately 86% of these were observed just once. The top ten clones comprise almost 3.5% of the sample. What was sequenced was peripheral blood. The receptors derive from a man over 45 with acute or convalescent COVID-19.

The chain carries TRBV11-2 and TRBJ2-7; 8 bases are a match to TRBD1. CDR3 length: 13 residues. V gave up 1 base and J gave up 6 bases; unmatched junction bases: 2. In germline, CDR1 is SGHAT, CDR2 FQNNGV. The CDR3 DNA follows: TGTGCCAGCAGCTTAGGGACAGGGTTCGAGCAGTACTTC. It codes for CASSLGTGFEQYF.

The rearrangement uses TRBV20-1 and TRBJ2-5; D possibly corresponds to TRBD2 (5 bases). Germline V gives CDR1 DFQATT, CDR2 SNEGSKA (reference sequence). CDR3 size: 11 residues. The V gene lost 5 bases and the J gene lost 5 bases, with 9 bases spanning the gap. CDR3 in DNA: TGCAGTGCTGGGCCGGGGGAGACCCAGTACTTC. This encodes CSAGPGETQYF.

This clone was detected once. The chain carries TRBV19 and TRBJ1-6; D might be TRBD1 (5 bases). Germline CDR1 is LNHDA and CDR2 is SQIVND (reference sequence). This CDR3 comprises 14 residues. The V end lost 6 bases, the J end lost 8 bases, and 14 bases lay between the germline ends. Written as DNA, the CDR3 is TGTGCCAGTAGCCTGGGGGGGAAGGATTCACCCCTCCACTTT. It is translated as CASSLGGKDSPLHF.

Concerning this clone: At one end the junction does not follow the germline gene, possibly because of a read error. The chain links TRBV27 to TRBJ2-5; 9 bases map to TRBD1. Germline CDR1 reads MNHEY; CDR2 reads SMNVEV (reference sequence). The CDR3 loop spans 14 amino acids. The CDR3 sequence is CASSYGTGQGTQYF. In nucleotides, the CDR3 is TGTGCCAGCAGTTACGGGACAGGGCAAGGGACCCAGTACTTC.

The chain recombines TRBV7-8 with TRBJ2-7; possibly TRBD1 for D (6 bases). The CDR3 runs to 14 residues. The germline V gene has CDR1 SGHVS and CDR2 FQNEAQ. Trimming pared 4 bases from V and 3 bases from J, leaving 13 bases between. CDR3 DNA: TGTGCCAGCAGCTCACAGGGTACAGGCTACGAGCAGTACTTC. This translates into CASSSQGTGYEQYF.

This chain joins TRBV24-1 and TRBJ2-5, with D maybe TRBD2 (5 bases). Germline CDR1 KGHDR, CDR2 SFDVKD. Deletions cut 1 base from V and 1 base from J, with 12 bases between. The CDR3 contains 16 residues. CDR3 sequence: CATSDFRSAGQETQYF. CDR3 nucleotides: TGTGCCACCAGTGATTTTAGGTCGGCGGGCCAAGAGACCCAGTACTTC.

V gene TRBV28 combines with J gene TRBJ2-1, with 8 bases that match TRBD1. CDR3 length equals 15 residues. CDR1 MDHEN and CDR2 SYDVKM come from the germline V gene. The V segment lost 4 bases and the J segment 7 bases; nucleotides outside the gene matches: 9. As DNA, the CDR3 is TGTGCCAGCAGTTCGGACAGGGACACGAGGAATGAGCAGTTCTTC. This translates into CASSSDRDTRNEQFF.

This clone was seen a handful of times. This rearrangement joins TRBV11-2 to TRBJ2-1; 7 bases map to TRBD2. The length of the CDR3 is 15 residues. V lost 5 bases and J lost 7; bases outside the gene matches: 11. Germline V CDR1 and CDR2: SGHAT, FQNNGV. The CDR3 DNA sequence: TGTGCCAGCAGCCTCCGGGGGACTACGGCTAATGAGCAGTTCTTC. It yields the protein CASSLRGTTANEQFF.

The chain couples TRBV21-1 to TRBJ2-7; TRBD1 was called by the table and not checked on the DNA. TRBV21-1 is a listed pseudogene. CDR3 size: 13 residues. CDR3 sequence: CASSKNRGPEQYF. CDR3 nucleotides: TGTGCCAGCAGCAAAAACAGGGGGCCCGAGCAGTACTTC.

This chain joins TRBV6-5 and TRBJ2-5, with 7 bases matching TRBD2. Germline V gene sequence: CDR1 MNHEY, CDR2 SVGAGI. Unmatched junction bases numbered 8, after V lost 0 bases and J lost 7 bases. This CDR3 spans 15 amino acids. CDR3 nucleotide sequence: TGTGCCAGCAGTTACTCAGGGCGGGAGCCTGGGACCCAGTACTTC. It is translated as CASSYSGREPGTQYF.

The V call is TRBV11-2, the J call TRBJ2-2, with D hard to call. Trimming left V 5 bases short and J 7 bases short, with 11 bases between. This CDR3 region has 13 residues. In germline, CDR1 is SGHAT, CDR2 FQNNGV. This CDR3 reads CASSNGVGGELFF. The CDR3 DNA sequence: TGTGCCAGCAGCAATGGAGTCGGCGGGGAGCTGTTTTTT.

This sequence joins TRBV4-1 and TRBJ2-1; the match to TRBD1 covers 9 bases. Losses at the gene ends were 2 bases for V and 3 bases for J; bases not matched to a gene: 5. The CDR3 spans 16 residues. Germline values: CDR1 MGHRA, CDR2 YSYEKL. The CDR3 sequence is CASSQQQGAYYNEQFF. CDR3 nucleotide sequence: TGCGCCAGCAGCCAACAACAGGGGGCCTACTACAATGAGCAGTTCTTC.

The gene calls are TRBV19 and TRBJ2-1; TRBD2 matches at 12 bases. Germline assignment: CDR1 LNHDA and CDR2 SQIVND (reference sequence). The CDR3 is made up of 17 amino acids. The J segment lost 0 bases and the V segment lost 5 bases, leaving 5 bases of the junction unmatched. CDR3 nucleotides: TGTGCCAGTAGTCTACGACTAGCGGGGGACTCCTACAATGAGCAGTTCTTC. It encodes CASSLRLAGDSYNEQFF.

The chain links TRBV28 to TRBJ1-5, with D tentatively TRBD1 (6 bases). The CDR3 has 15 residues. Between the trimmed V and J ends, which lost 11 bases and 7 bases, there was a span of 24 bases. Germline loops: CDR1 MDHEN, CDR2 SYDVKM. The DNA for the CDR3 is TGTGCCCGCCGGGGGGGGGCTGCGGGGGACCAGCCCCAGCATTTT. Amino acid sequence: CARRGGAAGDQPQHF.

This chain joins TRBV28 and TRBJ1-1; 11 bases fit TRBD1. This CDR3 comprises 16 residues. Germline CDR1 MDHEN, CDR2 SYDVKM. V trimming: 8 bases; J trimming: 0 bases; junction bases outside the gene matches: 8. The CDR3 protein is CASPGPGQGVNTEAFF. The DNA for the CDR3 is TGTGCCAGCCCCGGCCCGGGACAGGGGGTGAACACTGAAGCTTTCTTT.

The rearrangement joins TRBV19 to TRBJ2-7; the D is unclear. Germline V gene data show CDR1 as LNHDA and CDR2 as SQIVND (reference sequence). The CDR3 is 15 residues long. With 5 bases removed from V and 3 bases from J, the gap between germline ends came to 17 bases. CDR3 in amino acids: CASSAVRDPGYEQYF. CDR3 nucleotide sequence: TGTGCCAGTAGTGCCGTTAGAGACCCAGGCTACGAGCAGTACTTC. Full variable domain (remainder filled in from reference TRBV19 and TRBJ2-7): DGGITQSPKYLFRKEGQNVTLSCEQNLNHDAMYWYRQDPGQGLRLIYYSQIVNDFQKGDIAEGYSVSREKKESFPLTVTSAQKNPTAFYLCASSAVRDPGYEQYFGPGTRLTVT.

The rearrangement joins TRBV27 to TRBJ1-1; tentatively, D is TRBD1 (6 bases). The CDR3 is made up of 14 amino acids. Germline V gene lookup returns CDR1 MNHEY and CDR2 SMNVEV (reference sequence). V lost 6 bases and J 10 bases, leaving 21 bases between the germline ends. Here the CDR3 DNA reads TGTGCCAGCAGCAAATGGGACACCGCGAATGTAGCTTTCTTT. It is translated as CASSKWDTANVAFF.

This clone was counted only a few times. The chain combines TRBV7-8 with TRBJ2-3; unclear D gene. The CDR3 is 13 residues long. Germline values: CDR1 SGHVS, CDR2 FQNEAQ. Deletions cut 5 bases from V and 4 bases from J, with 10 bases between. The CDR3: CASSVLVADTQYF. In DNA form, the CDR3 reads TGTGCCAGCAGCGTGCTAGTCGCAGATACGCAGTATTTT.

The chain joins TRBV19 to TRBJ1-5; D unclear. CDR3 length: 13 residues. V dropped 7 bases and J dropped 15 bases, with 22 bases sitting between them. Germline-derived CDR1 and CDR2 are LNHDA and SQIVND (reference sequence). The CDR3 coding sequence is TGTGCCAGTACCCCGAACGGGGAAAGGGTTTCGCATTTT. Translated: CASTPNGERVSHF.

This clone came up a few times. The V gene is TRBV3-1 (or the pseudogene TRBV3-2), the J gene TRBJ1-1; D is ambiguous. The CDR3 covers 14 residues. V was clipped by 0 bases and J by 6 bases, with 11 bases between them. Germline-derived CDR1 and CDR2 are LGHDT and YNNKEL (reference sequence). Here the CDR3 DNA reads TGTGCCAGCAGCCAAGATCAGGCGGGATCTGAAGCTTTCTTT. Protein: CASSQDQAGSEAFF.

The chain carries TRBV5-1 and TRBJ2-7, with 9 bases lining up with TRBD1. Unmatched junction bases numbered 1, after V lost 0 bases and J lost 3 bases. Germline V gene data show CDR1 as SGHRS and CDR2 as YFSETQ. The CDR3 totals 14 residues. The CDR3 DNA reads as TGCGCCAGCAGCTTGGACAGGGGGCGCTACGAGCAGTACTTC. Its protein is CASSLDRGRYEQYF. Using reference TRBV5-1 and TRBJ2-7 for the parts outside the CDR3, the full variable domain is KAGVTQTPRYLIKTRGQQVTLSCSPISGHRSVSWYQQTPGQGLQFLFEYFSETQRNKGNFPGRFSGRQFSNSRSEMNVSTLELGDSALYLCASSLDRGRYEQYFGPGTRLTVT.

In DNA form, the CDR3 reads TGCGCCAGCAGCTTGGGGGGTATTGAGGGTTCCTACGAGCAGTACTTC. This gives the protein CASSLGGIEGSYEQYF. The V and J genes are TRBV5-1 and TRBJ2-7, with TRBD2 as a possible D gene (5 bases). V shed 0 bases and J shed 1 base, with 14 bases lying between them. This CDR3 is 16 amino acids long. Germline assignment: CDR1 SGHRS and CDR2 YFSETQ.

The V gene is TRBV21-1, the J gene TRBJ1-5; the table gives TRBD1 as D, unverified against the DNA. TRBV21-1 is a listed pseudogene. The CDR3 has 17 residues. The CDR3 sequence is CASSKDIYGTGNQPQHF. The CDR3 nucleotides are TGTGCCAGCAGCAAAGATATTTACGGGACAGGGAATCAGCCCCAGCATTTT.